This TCR beta chain stems from a study of T cell responses to AZD1222 COVID-19 vaccine. This table comes from immunoSEQ multiplex PCR, and its TCRdb copy is limited to in-frame clones, with some not included. The table lists some 70,000 clones, roughly four fifths of them singletons, with under 6.5% in the top ten. CDR1 is MNHEY, CDR2 SMNVEV, per germline (reference sequence). This CDR3 comprises 14 residues. The J segment lost 2 bases and the V segment lost 5 bases, leaving 5 bases of the junction unmatched. The chain uses TRBV27 and TRBJ2-7; TRBD1 agrees at 8 bases. This material consisted of peripheral blood, taken on day 0 of AZD1222 vaccination. The TCR sequence derives from an adult in good health. The CDR3 is CASSQGQATYEQYF. The DNA of the CDR3 is TGTGCCAGCAGTCAGGGACAGGCGACCTACGAGCAGTACTTC.